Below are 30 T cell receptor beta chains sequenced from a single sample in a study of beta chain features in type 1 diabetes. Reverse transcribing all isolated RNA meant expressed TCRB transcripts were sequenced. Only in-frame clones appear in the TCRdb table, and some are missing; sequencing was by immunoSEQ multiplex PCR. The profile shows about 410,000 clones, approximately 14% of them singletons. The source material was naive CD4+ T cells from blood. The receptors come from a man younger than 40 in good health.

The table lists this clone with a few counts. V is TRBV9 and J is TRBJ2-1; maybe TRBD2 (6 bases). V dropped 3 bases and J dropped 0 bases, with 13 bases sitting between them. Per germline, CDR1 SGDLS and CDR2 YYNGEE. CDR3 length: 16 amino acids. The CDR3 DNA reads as TGTGCCAGCAGCGCCCCTAGCGCAAACTCCTACAATGAGCAGTTCTTC. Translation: CASSAPSANSYNEQFF.

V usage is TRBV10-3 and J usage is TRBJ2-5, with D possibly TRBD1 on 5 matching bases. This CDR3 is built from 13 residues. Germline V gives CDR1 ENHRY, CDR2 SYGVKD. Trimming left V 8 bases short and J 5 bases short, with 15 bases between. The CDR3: CAIGQGFKETQYF. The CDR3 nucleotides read TGTGCCATCGGTCAGGGATTCAAGGAGACCCAGTACTTC.

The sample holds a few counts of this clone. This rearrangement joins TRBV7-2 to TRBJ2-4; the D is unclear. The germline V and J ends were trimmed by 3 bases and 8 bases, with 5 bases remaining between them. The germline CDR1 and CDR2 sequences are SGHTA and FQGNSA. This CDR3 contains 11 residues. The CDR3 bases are TGTGCCAGCAGCTTCGGGTACATTCAGTACTTC. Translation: CASSFGYIQYF.

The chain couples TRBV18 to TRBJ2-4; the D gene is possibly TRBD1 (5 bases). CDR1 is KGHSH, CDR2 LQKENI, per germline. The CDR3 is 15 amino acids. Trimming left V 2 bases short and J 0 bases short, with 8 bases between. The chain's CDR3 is CASSPYRLAKNIQYF. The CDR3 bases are TGTGCCAGCTCACCATACAGGCTAGCCAAAAACATTCAGTACTTC.

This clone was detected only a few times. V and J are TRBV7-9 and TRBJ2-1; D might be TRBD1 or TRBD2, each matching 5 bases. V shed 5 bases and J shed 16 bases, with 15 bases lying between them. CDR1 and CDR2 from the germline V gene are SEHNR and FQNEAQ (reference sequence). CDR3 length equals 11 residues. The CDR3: CASSDTGRLFF. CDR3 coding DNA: TGTGCCAGCAGCGATACGGGACGACTATTCTTC.

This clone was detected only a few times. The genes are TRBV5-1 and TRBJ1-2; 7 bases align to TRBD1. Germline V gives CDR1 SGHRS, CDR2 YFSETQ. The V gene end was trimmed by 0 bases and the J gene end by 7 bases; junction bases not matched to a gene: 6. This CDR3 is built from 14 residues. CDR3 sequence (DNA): TGCGCCAGCAGCTTGGAACAGGGGTATGGTGGCTACACCTTC. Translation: CASSLEQGYGGYTF. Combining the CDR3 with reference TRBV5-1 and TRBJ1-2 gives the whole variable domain KAGVTQTPRYLIKTRGQQVTLSCSPISGHRSVSWYQQTPGQGLQFLFEYFSETQRNKGNFPGRFSGRQFSNSRSEMNVSTLELGDSALYLCASSLEQGYGGYTFGSGTRLTVV.

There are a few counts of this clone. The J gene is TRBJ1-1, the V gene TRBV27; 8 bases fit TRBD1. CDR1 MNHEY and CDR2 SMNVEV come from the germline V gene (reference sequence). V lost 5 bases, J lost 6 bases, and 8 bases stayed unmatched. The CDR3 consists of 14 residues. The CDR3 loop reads CASSISGGRAEAFF. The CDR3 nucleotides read TGTGCCAGCAGTATCTCAGGGGGCCGGGCTGAAGCTTTCTTT.

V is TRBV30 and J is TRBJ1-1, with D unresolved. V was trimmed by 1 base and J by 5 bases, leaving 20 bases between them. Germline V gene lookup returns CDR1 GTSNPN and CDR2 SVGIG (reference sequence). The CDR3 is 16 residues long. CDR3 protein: CAWSALGEVGKTEAFF. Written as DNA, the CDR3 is TGTGCCTGGAGTGCCCTCGGTGAGGTAGGGAAAACTGAAGCTTTCTTT.

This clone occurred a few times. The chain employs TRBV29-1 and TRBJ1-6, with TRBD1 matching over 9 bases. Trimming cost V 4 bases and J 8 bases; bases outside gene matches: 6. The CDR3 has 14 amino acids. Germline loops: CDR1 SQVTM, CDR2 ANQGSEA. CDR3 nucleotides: TGCAGCGTTGTACTTACAGGGGGCGATTCACCCCTCCACTTT. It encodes CSVVLTGGDSPLHF.

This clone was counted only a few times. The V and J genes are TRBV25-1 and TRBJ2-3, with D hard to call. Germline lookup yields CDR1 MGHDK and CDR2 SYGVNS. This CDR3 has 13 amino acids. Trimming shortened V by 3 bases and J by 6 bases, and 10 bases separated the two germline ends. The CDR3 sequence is CASSEPPLDTQYF. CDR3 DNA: TGTGCCAGCAGTGAGCCCCCCTTGGATACGCAGTATTTT. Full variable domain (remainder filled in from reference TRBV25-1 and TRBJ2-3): EADIYQTPRYLVIGTGKKITLECSQTMGHDKMYWYQQDPGMELHLIHYSYGVNSTEKGDLSSESTVSRIRTEHFPLTLESARPSHTSQYLCASSEPPLDTQYFGPGTRLTVL.

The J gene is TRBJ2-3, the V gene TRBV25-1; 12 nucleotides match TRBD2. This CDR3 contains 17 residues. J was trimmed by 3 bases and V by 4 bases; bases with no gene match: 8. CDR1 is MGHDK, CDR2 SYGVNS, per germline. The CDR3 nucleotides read TGTGCCAGCAGTGCCCCCACTAGCGGGAGGTTTACAGATACGCAGTATTTT. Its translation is CASSAPTSGRFTDTQYF.

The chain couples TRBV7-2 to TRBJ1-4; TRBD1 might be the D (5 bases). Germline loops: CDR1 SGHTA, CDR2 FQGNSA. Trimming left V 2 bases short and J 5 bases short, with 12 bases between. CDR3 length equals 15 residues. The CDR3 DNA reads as TGTGCCAGCAGCTTAATCCCGGGGGGGAATGAAAAACTGTTTTTT. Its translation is CASSLIPGGNEKLFF.

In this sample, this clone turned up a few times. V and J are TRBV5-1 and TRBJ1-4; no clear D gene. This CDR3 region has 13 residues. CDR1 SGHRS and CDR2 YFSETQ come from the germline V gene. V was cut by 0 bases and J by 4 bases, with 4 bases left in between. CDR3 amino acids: CASSLVRNEKLFF. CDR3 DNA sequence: TGCGCCAGCAGCTTGGTCCGTAATGAAAAACTGTTTTTT.

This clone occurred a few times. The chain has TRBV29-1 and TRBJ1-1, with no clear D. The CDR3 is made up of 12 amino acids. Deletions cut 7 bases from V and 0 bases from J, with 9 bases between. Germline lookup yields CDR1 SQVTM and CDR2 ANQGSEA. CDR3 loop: CSADGLNTEAFF. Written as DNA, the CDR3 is TGCAGCGCGGACGGACTGAACACTGAAGCTTTCTTT.

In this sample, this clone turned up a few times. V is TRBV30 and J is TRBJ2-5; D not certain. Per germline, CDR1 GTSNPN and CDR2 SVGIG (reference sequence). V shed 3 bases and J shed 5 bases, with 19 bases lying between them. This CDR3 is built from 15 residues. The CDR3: CAWRGRHSGRETQYF. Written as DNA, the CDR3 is TGTGCCTGGAGGGGAAGACACTCAGGACGGGAGACCCAGTACTTC. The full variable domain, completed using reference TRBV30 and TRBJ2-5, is SQTIHQWPATLVQPVGSPLSLECTVEGTSNPNLYWYRQAAGRGLQLLFYSVGIGQISSEVPQNLSASRPQDRQFILSSKKLLLSDSGFYLCAWRGRHSGRETQYFGPGTRLLVL.

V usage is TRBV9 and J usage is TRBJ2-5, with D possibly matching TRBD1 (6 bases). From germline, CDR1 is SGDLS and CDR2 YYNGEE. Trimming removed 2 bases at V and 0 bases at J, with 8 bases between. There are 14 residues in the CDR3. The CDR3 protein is CASSVTGYQETQYF. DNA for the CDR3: TGTGCCAGCAGCGTCACAGGGTACCAAGAGACCCAGTACTTC.

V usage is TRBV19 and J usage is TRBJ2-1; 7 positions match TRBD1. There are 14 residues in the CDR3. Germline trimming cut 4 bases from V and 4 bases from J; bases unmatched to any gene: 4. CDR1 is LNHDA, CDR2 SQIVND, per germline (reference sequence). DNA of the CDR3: TGTGCCAGTAGTAAACAGGGGACATACAATGAGCAGTTCTTC. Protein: CASSKQGTYNEQFF.

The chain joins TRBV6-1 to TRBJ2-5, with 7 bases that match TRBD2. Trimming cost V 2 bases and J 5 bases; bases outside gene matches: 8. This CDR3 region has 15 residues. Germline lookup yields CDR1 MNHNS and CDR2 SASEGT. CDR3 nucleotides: TGTGCCAGCAGTGAACACCCTAGCGGCAGGGAGACCCAGTACTTC. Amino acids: CASSEHPSGRETQYF.

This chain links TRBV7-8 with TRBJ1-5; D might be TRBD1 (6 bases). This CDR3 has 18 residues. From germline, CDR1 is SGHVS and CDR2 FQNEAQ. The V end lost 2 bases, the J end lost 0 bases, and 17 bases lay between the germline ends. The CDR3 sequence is CASSLWSVGQYSNQPQHF. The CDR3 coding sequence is TGTGCCAGCAGCTTATGGTCCGTAGGACAGTATAGCAATCAGCCCCAGCATTTT.

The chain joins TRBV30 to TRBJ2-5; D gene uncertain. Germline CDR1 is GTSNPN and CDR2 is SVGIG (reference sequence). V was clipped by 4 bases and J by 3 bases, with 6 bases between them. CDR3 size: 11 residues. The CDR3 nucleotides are TGTGCCTGGACTAGGAAAGAGACCCAGTACTTC. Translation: CAWTRKETQYF.

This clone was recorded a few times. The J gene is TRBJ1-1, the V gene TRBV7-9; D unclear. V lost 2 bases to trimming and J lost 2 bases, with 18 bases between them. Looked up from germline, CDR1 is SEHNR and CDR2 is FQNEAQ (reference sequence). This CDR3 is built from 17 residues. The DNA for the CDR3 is TGTGCCAGCAGCTTACGTCTTACAGACCCCAAAAACACTGAAGCTTTCTTT. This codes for CASSLRLTDPKNTEAFF.

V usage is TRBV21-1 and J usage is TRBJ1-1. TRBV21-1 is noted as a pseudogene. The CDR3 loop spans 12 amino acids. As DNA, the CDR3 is TGTGCCAGCAGCACTGCGAACACTGAAGCTTTCTTT. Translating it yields CASSTANTEAFF.

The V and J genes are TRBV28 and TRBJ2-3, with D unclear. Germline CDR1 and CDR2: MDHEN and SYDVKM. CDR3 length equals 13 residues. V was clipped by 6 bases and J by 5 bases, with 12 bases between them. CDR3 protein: CASSGDGIDTQYF. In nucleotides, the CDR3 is TGTGCCAGCAGCGGAGACGGTATAGATACGCAGTATTTT. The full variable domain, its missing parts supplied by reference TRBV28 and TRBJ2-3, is DVKVTQSSRYLVKRTGEKVFLECVQDMDHENMFWYRQDPGLGLRLIYFSYDVKMKEKGDIPEGYSVSREKKERFSLILESASTNQTSMYLCASSGDGIDTQYFGPGTRLTVL.

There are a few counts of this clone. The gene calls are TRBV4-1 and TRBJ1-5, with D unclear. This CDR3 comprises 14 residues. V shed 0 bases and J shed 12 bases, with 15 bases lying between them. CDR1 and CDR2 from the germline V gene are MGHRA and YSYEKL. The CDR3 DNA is TGCGCCAGCAGCCAAGAGGTGTTGGTCAGGAACCAGCATTTT. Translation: CASSQEVLVRNQHF.

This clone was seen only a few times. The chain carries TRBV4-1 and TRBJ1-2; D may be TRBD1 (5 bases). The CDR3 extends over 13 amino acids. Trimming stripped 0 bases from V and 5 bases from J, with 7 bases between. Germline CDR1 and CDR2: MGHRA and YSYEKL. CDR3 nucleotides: TGCGCCAGCAGCCAAGACGAGGGGTATGGCTACACCTTC. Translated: CASSQDEGYGYTF.

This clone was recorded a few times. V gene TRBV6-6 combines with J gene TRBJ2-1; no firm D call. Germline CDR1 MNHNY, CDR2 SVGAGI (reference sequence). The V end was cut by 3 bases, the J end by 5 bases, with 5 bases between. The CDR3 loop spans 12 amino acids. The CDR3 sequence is CASSYAHNEQFF. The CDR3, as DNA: TGTGCCAGCAGTTATGCCCACAATGAGCAGTTCTTC.

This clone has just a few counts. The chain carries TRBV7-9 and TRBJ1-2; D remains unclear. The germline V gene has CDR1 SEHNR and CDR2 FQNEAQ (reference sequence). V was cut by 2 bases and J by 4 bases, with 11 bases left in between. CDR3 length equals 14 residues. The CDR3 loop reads CASSLNALGYGYTF. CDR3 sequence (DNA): TGTGCCAGCAGCTTAAATGCCCTAGGCTATGGCTACACCTTC.

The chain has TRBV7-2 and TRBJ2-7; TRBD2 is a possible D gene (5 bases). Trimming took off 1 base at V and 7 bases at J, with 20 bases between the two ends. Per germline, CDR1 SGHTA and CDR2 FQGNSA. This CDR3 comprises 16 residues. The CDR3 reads CASSLDFLAPPGEQYF. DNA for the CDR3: TGTGCCAGCAGCTTAGACTTCCTAGCCCCACCGGGGGAGCAGTACTTC.

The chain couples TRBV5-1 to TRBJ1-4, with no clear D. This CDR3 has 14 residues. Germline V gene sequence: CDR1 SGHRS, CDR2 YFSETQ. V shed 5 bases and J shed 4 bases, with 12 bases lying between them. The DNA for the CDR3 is TGCGCCAGCAGTAGTGGACGGCTTAATGAAAAACTGTTTTTT. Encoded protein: CASSSGRLNEKLFF.

CDR3 bases: TGTGCCAGCAGGAGGTTGGGGACTAGCGGGGGCGTTTTGGAAGAGACCCAGTACTTC. This sequence encodes CASRRLGTSGGVLEETQYF. The V and J genes are TRBV2 and TRBJ2-5, with TRBD2 matching over 14 bases. The trim removed 6 bases at V and 3 bases at J, leaving 15 bases unmatched. CDR1 is SNHLY, CDR2 FYNNEI, per germline. The CDR3 is made up of 19 amino acids. Looking up the rest from reference TRBV2 and TRBJ2-5 gives the full variable domain: EPEVTQTPSHQVTQMGQEVILRCVPISNHLYFYWYRQILGQKVEFLVSFYNNEISEKSEIFDDQFSVERPDGSNFTLKIRSTKLEDSAMYFCASRRLGTSGGVLEETQYFGPGTRLLVL.